One and the same sample provided the 20 T cell receptor beta chains below, sequenced in a study of shared clonotypes between healthy human individuals. Clones were read by immunoSEQ multiplex PCR, and TCRdb kept only the in-frame ones, dropping some. Here the sample spans roughly 200,000 clones, 60% to 75% being singletons. The sample was memory CD4+ T cells sorted from blood. Noted subset: CD45RA-negative fraction. The receptors here all came from a man aged 25 to 40 in good health.

The gene calls are TRBV12-5 and TRBJ2-3; 7 positions agree with TRBD2. Germline CDR1 LGHNT, CDR2 FRNRAP. J gave up 5 bases and V 3 bases, and 2 bases lay outside the gene matches. The length of the CDR3 is 13 residues. CDR3 in amino acids: CASGFSGGDTQYF. The CDR3 DNA reads TGTGCTAGTGGTTTTTCGGGGGGAGATACGCAGTATTTT.

This chain links TRBV5-1 with TRBJ2-7, with no clear D. Germline CDR1 reads SGHRS; CDR2 reads YFSETQ. V lost 1 base and J lost 0, with 8 bases in between. The CDR3 has 14 residues. CDR3 in DNA: TGCGCCAGCAGCTTGTCGGGCTTCTCCTACGAGCAGTACTTC. Translation: CASSLSGFSYEQYF.

The chain employs TRBV7-8 and TRBJ2-1; D gene ambiguous. V lost 0 bases to trimming and J lost 4 bases, with 7 bases between them. The CDR3 contains 14 residues. Germline CDR1 SGHVS, CDR2 FQNEAQ. CDR3 bases: TGTGCCAGCAGCTTAGCGCATAATTACAATGAGCAGTTCTTC. Protein product: CASSLAHNYNEQFF.

The V call is TRBV14, the J call TRBJ2-6; D uncertain. Per germline, CDR1 SGHDN and CDR2 FVKESK. The CDR3 is 16 amino acids. V shed 0 bases and J shed 2 bases, with 8 bases lying between them. The CDR3 loop is CASSQDLGPGANVLTF. The CDR3 nucleotides read TGTGCCAGCAGCCAAGATTTGGGCCCTGGGGCCAACGTCCTGACTTTC.

This rearrangement joins TRBV28 to TRBJ2-7, with unresolved D. Trimming removed 3 bases from V and 2 bases from J, with 8 bases in between. Looked up from germline, CDR1 is MDHEN and CDR2 is SYDVKM. The CDR3 runs 13 residues. The CDR3 nucleotides read TGTGCCAGCAGTTTTACGCTACCCTACGAGCAGTACTTC. Its translation is CASSFTLPYEQYF. Full variable domain (outside the CDR3, taken from reference TRBV28 and TRBJ2-7): DVKVTQSSRYLVKRTGEKVFLECVQDMDHENMFWYRQDPGLGLRLIYFSYDVKMKEKGDIPEGYSVSREKKERFSLILESASTNQTSMYLCASSFTLPYEQYFGPGTRLTVT.

The J gene is TRBJ2-7, the V gene TRBV2; 7 nucleotides align to TRBD1. The CDR3 covers 14 residues. Unmatched junction bases numbered 7, after V lost 8 bases and J lost 0 bases. Germline CDR1 is SNHLY and CDR2 is FYNNEI. The CDR3 loop is CASLATGNSYEQYF. CDR3 bases: TGTGCCAGCTTAGCGACAGGGAACTCCTACGAGCAGTACTTC.

Of note for this clone: In the same sample, other DNA sequences code for this CDR3. The gene calls are TRBV6-5 and TRBJ2-7; no firm D call. CDR1 and CDR2 from the germline V gene are MNHEY and SVGAGI. The CDR3 has 11 residues. Deletions cut 8 bases from V and 3 bases from J, with 8 bases between. CDR3 region: CASSSLYEQYF. The CDR3 DNA reads as TGTGCCAGCTCTTCCCTCTACGAGCAGTACTTC.

The gene calls are TRBV7-6 and TRBJ2-1; 7 bases map to TRBD2. With V trimmed by 0 bases and J by 9 bases, 8 bases remained unmatched. Germline CDR1 SGHVS, CDR2 FNYEAQ. The CDR3 runs 15 residues. The CDR3 nucleotides are TGTGCCAGCAGCTTAGCGAGGGGAGGGTTGGGTGAGCAGTTCTTC. Protein: CASSLARGGLGEQFF.

The chain carries TRBV27 and TRBJ2-4; TRBD2 might be the D (5 bases). The germline gives CDR1 MNHEY, CDR2 SMNVEV (reference sequence). The CDR3 runs to 16 residues. V dropped 5 bases and J dropped 4 bases, with 18 bases sitting between them. This CDR3 is CASSEPEKRRKNIQYF. CDR3 nucleotides: TGTGCCAGCAGTGAGCCGGAAAAGCGGCGAAAAAACATTCAGTACTTC.

The chain is built from TRBV7-3 and TRBJ2-1; 12 bases fit TRBD2. The CDR3 runs to 16 residues. With 5 bases clipped from V and 4 bases from J, the junction kept 6 bases outside the gene matches. CDR1 is SGHTA, CDR2 FQGTGA, per germline. In nucleotides, the CDR3 is TGTGCCAGCAGCCTTCTAGCGGGAGGGCCTTACAATGAGCAGTTCTTC. It codes for CASSLLAGGPYNEQFF.

The chain carries TRBV6-5 and TRBJ2-2; 8 bases match TRBD1. This CDR3 contains 14 residues. Germline-derived CDR1 and CDR2 are MNHEY and SVGAGI. This chain's CDR3 is CATRGTGNTGELFF. CDR3 sequence (DNA): TGTGCGACGCGAGGGACAGGGAACACCGGGGAGCTGTTTTTT.

The count of this clone is one. This chain links TRBV19 with TRBJ2-5, with TRBD1 matching over 8 bases. The CDR3 is made up of 14 amino acids. Per the germline V gene, CDR1 is LNHDA and CDR2 is SQIVND (reference sequence). Trimming removed 3 bases from V and 4 bases from J; junction bases left unmatched: 4. CDR3 loop: CASSILTGAETQYF. DNA of the CDR3: TGTGCCAGTAGTATCCTGACAGGGGCAGAGACCCAGTACTTC.

The CDR3 sequence is CASSTYRGGYEQFF. CDR3 in DNA: TGTGCCAGCAGCACGTACAGGGGGGGCTATGAGCAGTTCTTC. J is TRBJ2-1 and V is TRBV7-6, with D possibly being TRBD1 (8 bases). The CDR3 has 14 amino acids. Trimming removed 5 bases from V and 8 bases from J, with 16 bases in between. The germline V gene encodes CDR1 SGHVS and CDR2 FNYEAQ.

This clone has only a few counts. V usage is TRBV6-6 and J usage is TRBJ1-1, with D perhaps matching TRBD1 (6 bases). Germline V CDR1 and CDR2: MNHNY, SVGAGI (reference sequence). Trimming took off 2 bases at V and 6 bases at J, with 10 bases between the two ends. CDR3 length: 13 residues. CDR3: CASSYLGGSEAFF. CDR3 sequence (DNA): TGTGCCAGCAGTTACCTAGGGGGATCTGAAGCTTTCTTT.

V usage is TRBV7-4 and J usage is TRBJ2-7, with 8 bases aligning to TRBD2. Germline V gene data show CDR1 as SGHVT and CDR2 as SQSDAQ. V was pared by 5 bases and J by 5 bases, with 8 bases of the junction left unmatched. The CDR3 loop spans 14 amino acids. Here the CDR3 reads CASSRGLAPHEQYF. Here the CDR3 DNA reads TGTGCCAGCAGCCGAGGACTAGCCCCCCACGAGCAGTACTTC.

This chain uses TRBV7-2 with TRBJ2-1; D is possibly TRBD2 (5 bases). Germline CDR1 and CDR2: SGHTA and FQGNSA. There are 13 residues in the CDR3. V lost 4 bases and J 8 bases, leaving 12 bases between the germline ends. Written as DNA, the CDR3 is TGTGCCAGCAGCTCCTCATACGGGGATGAGCAGTTCTTC. Amino acid sequence: CASSSSYGDEQFF.

V usage is TRBV29-1 and J usage is TRBJ2-3; 11 positions agree with TRBD2. This CDR3 has 17 residues. Germline loops: CDR1 SQVTM, CDR2 ANQGSEA. The V and J ends lost 3 bases and 0 bases, in that order; junction bases with no gene match: 8. CDR3 sequence: CSVDGLTSGVSTDTQYF. In DNA form, the CDR3 reads TGCAGCGTTGATGGTTTGACTAGCGGGGTTAGCACAGATACGCAGTATTTT.

V gene TRBV20-1 combines with J gene TRBJ2-7; 7 bases are shared with TRBD1. The CDR3 runs to 11 residues. J gave up 7 bases and V 5 bases, and 5 bases lay outside the gene matches. Per the germline V gene, CDR1 is DFQATT and CDR2 is SNEGSKA (reference sequence). The CDR3 DNA follows: TGCAGTGCTCCTACAGGGGTTGAGCAGTACTTC. Translating gives CSAPTGVEQYF.

The chain joins TRBV6-1 to TRBJ2-1; D is undetermined. The V gene lost 7 bases and the J gene lost 4 bases, with 14 bases spanning the gap. This CDR3 has 14 amino acids. From germline, CDR1 is MNHNS and CDR2 SASEGT. CDR3 protein: CASKAEPFYNEQFF. Written as DNA, the CDR3 is TGTGCCAGCAAGGCAGAACCCTTTTACAATGAGCAGTTCTTC.

The genes are TRBV28 and TRBJ1-2, with 7 bases fitting TRBD1. V was clipped by 3 bases and J by 2 bases; unmatched bases: 15. The CDR3 loop spans 18 amino acids. Looked up from germline, CDR1 is MDHEN and CDR2 is SYDVKM. The CDR3 region is CASSFVLDGTAKNYGYTF. DNA for the CDR3: TGTGCCAGCAGTTTTGTTTTGGATGGGACAGCAAAAAACTATGGCTACACCTTC.